These 19 T cell receptor beta chains were sequenced from one sample in a study of T cell repertoires in cytomegalovirus infection. Using its own MiXCR run on the reads, TCRdb lists one record per CDR3 protein. The data contain around 260,000 distinct CDR3 sequences, roughly 25% of them seen just once; the ten biggest clones take up around 14%. The specimen was PBMCs. Receptor source: a human donor in good health (CMV status not recorded). Some clones in this sample may be carry-over from other donors' samples.

There are many counts of this clonotype. The chain carries TRBV28 and TRBJ2-7; 10 bases match TRBD1. The V segment lost 7 bases and the J segment 7 bases; nucleotides outside the gene matches: 10. Germline CDR1 is MDHEN and CDR2 is SYDVKM. CDR3 length: 14 amino acids. CDR3 residues: CASMIGQGVVEQYF. The CDR3 DNA follows: TGTGCCAGCATGATCGGACAGGGGGTAGTAGAGCAGTACTTC.

This clonotype was recorded many times. The chain recombines TRBV6-5 with TRBJ2-1; weak D call: TRBD2 (5 bases). CDR1 and CDR2 from the germline V gene are MNHEY and SVGAGI. V was shortened by 6 bases and J by 9 bases, with 12 bases between the two germline ends. The CDR3 has 12 amino acids. The CDR3 DNA reads TGTGCCAGCAGGCTACCGAGCGGTGAGCAGTTCTTC. Its translation: CASRLPSGEQFF.

The gene calls are TRBV28 and TRBJ1-1; D possibly corresponds to TRBD1 (5 bases). The CDR3 loop spans 13 amino acids. Trimming shortened V by 7 bases and J by 6 bases, and 15 bases separated the two germline ends. The germline V gene encodes CDR1 MDHEN and CDR2 SYDVKM. CDR3 DNA sequence: TGTGCCAGCACCCACCGGGACCTTCCTGAAGCTTTCTTT. Protein sequence: CASTHRDLPEAFF. Looking up the rest from reference TRBV28 and TRBJ1-1 gives the full variable domain: DVKVTQSSRYLVKRTGEKVFLECVQDMDHENMFWYRQDPGLGLRLIYFSYDVKMKEKGDIPEGYSVSREKKERFSLILESASTNQTSMYLCASTHRDLPEAFFGQGTRLTVV.

This clonotype came up a few times. This chain links TRBV20-1 with TRBJ1-1; D remains unclear. The CDR3 has 12 residues. CDR1 DFQATT and CDR2 SNEGSKA come from the germline V gene (reference sequence). Trimming cost V 4 bases and J 9 bases, with 15 bases left between them. Here the CDR3 DNA reads TGCAGTGCTATCGGCTTTGGAATCAAAGCTTTCTTT. It codes for CSAIGFGIKAFF.

The chain couples TRBV29-1 to TRBJ2-7, with no clear D. Trimming took off 2 bases at V and 4 bases at J, with 12 bases between the two ends. The germline V gene has CDR1 SQVTM and CDR2 ANQGSEA. The CDR3 totals 13 residues. CDR3 loop: CSVENPGRYEQYF. CDR3 DNA: TGCAGCGTTGAAAACCCCGGGCGGTACGAGCAGTACTTC.

This clonotype was seen more than once but under ten times. The chain joins TRBV5-1 to TRBJ2-1; tentatively, D is TRBD1 or TRBD2 (5 bases each). The CDR3 contains 14 residues. The V end lost 0 bases, the J end lost 5 bases, and 9 bases lay between the germline ends. Per germline, CDR1 SGHRS and CDR2 YFSETQ. The CDR3 sequence: CASSLAWGNNEQFF. The CDR3 bases are TGCGCCAGCAGCTTGGCATGGGGGAACAATGAGCAGTTCTTC. The whole variable domain, filled in from reference TRBV5-1 and TRBJ2-1, reads KAGVTQTPRYLIKTRGQQVTLSCSPISGHRSVSWYQQTPGQGLQFLFEYFSETQRNKGNFPGRFSGRQFSNSRSEMNVSTLELGDSALYLCASSLAWGNNEQFFGPGTRLTVL.

The V call is TRBV28, the J call TRBJ2-1; 7 nucleotides align to TRBD1. The CDR3 has 14 amino acids. With 5 bases clipped from V and 2 bases from J, the junction kept 3 bases outside the gene matches. Looked up from germline, CDR1 is MDHEN and CDR2 is SYDVKM. CDR3 coding DNA: TGTGCCAGCAGTCCAGGGGGTACCTACAATGAGCAGTTCTTC. As protein: CASSPGGTYNEQFF.

This chain's CDR3 is CASSLAPYEQYF. CDR3 bases: TGTGCCAGCAGCTTGGCCCCCTACGAGCAGTACTTC. The chain joins TRBV5-5 to TRBJ2-7; D not resolved. With 0 bases removed from V and 2 bases from J, the gap between germline ends came to 3 bases. Germline V gene sequence: CDR1 SGHKS, CDR2 YYEKEE (reference sequence). The CDR3 runs 12 residues.

In this sample, this clonotype turned up a few times. The chain carries TRBV25-1 and TRBJ2-3; 11 nucleotides line up with TRBD2. V trimming: 5 bases; J trimming: 2 bases; junction bases outside the gene matches: 3. Germline-derived CDR1 and CDR2 are MGHDK and SYGVNS. CDR3 length: 15 amino acids. The CDR3 here is CASSPSGRYTDTQYF. The CDR3, as DNA: TGTGCCAGCAGTCCTAGCGGGAGGTACACAGATACGCAGTATTTT. Using reference TRBV25-1 and TRBJ2-3 for the parts outside the CDR3, the full variable domain is EADIYQTPRYLVIGTGKKITLECSQTMGHDKMYWYQQDPGMELHLIHYSYGVNSTEKGDLSSESTVSRIRTEHFPLTLESARPSHTSQYLCASSPSGRYTDTQYFGPGTRLTVL.

This clonotype has just a few counts. The chain links TRBV6-2 or TRBV6-3 to TRBJ2-7; maybe TRBD1 (6 bases). V lost 10 bases and J lost 3, with 16 bases in between. The length of the CDR3 is 13 residues. CDR1 is MNHEY, CDR2 SVGEGT, per germline. CDR3 in DNA: TGTGCCACCCGGGACAACGCGAACTACGAGCAGTACTTC. Residues: CATRDNANYEQYF.

This chain uses TRBV15 with TRBJ1-2; 7 nucleotides agree with TRBD1. Germline CDR1 reads LNHNV; CDR2 reads YYDKDF (reference sequence). CDR3 length: 15 amino acids. V trimming: 5 bases; J trimming: 0 bases; junction bases outside the gene matches: 6. The CDR3 coding sequence is TGTGCCACCAGCGGGACAGCAGAAACTAACTATGGCTACACCTTC. The encoded protein is CATSGTAETNYGYTF.

The V gene is TRBV7-8, the J gene TRBJ2-3; no clear D gene. In germline, CDR1 is SGHVS, CDR2 FQNEAQ. The CDR3 runs to 14 residues. Trimming shortened V by 0 bases and J by 0 bases, and 4 bases separated the two germline ends. The CDR3, as DNA: TGTGCCAGCAGCTTAGCGGTTAGCACAGATACGCAGTATTTT. Its protein is CASSLAVSTDTQYF.

This chain connects TRBV6-6 to TRBJ2-2; D is unclear. CDR1 and CDR2 from the germline V gene are MNHNY and SVGAGI (reference sequence). V shed 2 bases and J shed 0 bases, with 13 bases lying between them. The length of the CDR3 is 17 residues. This CDR3 reads CASSYSLGVANTGELFF. CDR3 DNA: TGTGCCAGCAGTTACAGTCTAGGAGTCGCGAACACCGGGGAGCTGTTTTTT.

The chain combines TRBV7-2 with TRBJ2-2, with D unresolved. Per the germline V gene, CDR1 is SGHTA and CDR2 is FQGNSA. With 5 bases removed from V and 6 bases from J, the gap between germline ends came to 7 bases. This CDR3 region has 12 residues. CDR3 region: CASSPPPGELFF. As DNA, the CDR3 is TGTGCCAGCAGCCCCCCCCCCGGGGAGCTGTTTTTT. The variable domain in full, with the rest retrieved from reference TRBV7-2 and TRBJ2-2, is GAGVSQSPSNKVTEKGKDVELRCDPISGHTALYWYRQSLGQGLEFLIYFQGNSAPDKSGLPSDRFSAERTGGSVSTLTIQRTQQEDSAVYLCASSPPPGELFFGEGSRLTVL.

This rearrangement joins TRBV20-1 to TRBJ2-3, with TRBD2 as a possible D gene (7 bases). The V end lost 0 bases, the J end lost 10 bases, and 14 bases lay between the germline ends. There are 13 residues in the CDR3. Germline-derived CDR1 and CDR2 are DFQATT and SNEGSKA (reference sequence). CDR3 DNA sequence: TGCAGTGCTAGAGATCCACGGGGGGCCGCGCAGTATTTT. Protein: CSARDPRGAAQYF.

This clonotype was recorded a few times. The rearrangement joins TRBV10-3 to TRBJ1-5; D gene uncertain. Germline values: CDR1 ENHRY, CDR2 SYGVKD. The germline V and J ends were trimmed by 0 bases and 4 bases, with 10 bases remaining between them. The CDR3 totals 15 residues. CDR3 amino acids: CAISESTLGNQPQHF. CDR3 in DNA: TGTGCCATCAGTGAGTCCACGCTCGGGAATCAGCCCCAGCATTTT.

V usage is TRBV12-3 or TRBV12-4 and J usage is TRBJ2-1, with 7 bases that match TRBD1. Unmatched junction bases numbered 15, after V lost 6 bases and J lost 10 bases. There are 15 residues in the CDR3. Here the CDR3 DNA reads TGTGCCAGCAGGTCCCCTAGACAGGGTTTCAGGGAGCAGTTCTTC. This sequence encodes CASRSPRQGFREQFF.

This clonotype was recorded at least ten times. CDR3 sequence reads: CASSLAPSGNNNEQFF. CDR3 DNA sequence: TGTGCCAGCAGCTTAGCGCCTAGCGGGAACAACAATGAGCAGTTCTTC. J is TRBJ2-1 and V is TRBV7-6; 9 bases fit TRBD2. Germline trimming cut 0 bases from V and 5 bases from J; bases unmatched to any gene: 5. This CDR3 has 16 residues. CDR1 and CDR2 from the germline V gene are SGHVS and FNYEAQ.

This clonotype was seen at least ten times. This sequence joins TRBV7-2 and TRBJ2-5; the match to TRBD2 covers 15 bases. The germline CDR1 and CDR2 sequences are SGHTA and FQGNSA. The CDR3 runs to 16 residues. The V segment lost 4 bases and the J segment 4 bases; nucleotides outside the gene matches: 4. The CDR3 sequence is CASSSGLAGGRETQYF. In nucleotides, the CDR3 is TGTGCCAGCAGCTCGGGACTAGCGGGAGGTCGAGAGACCCAGTACTTC.